The 10 T cell receptor beta chains below were found in one sample sequenced in a study of blood T cells in healthy people across ages. With a J-beta primer mix and a sample-barcoded 5' primer, a second PCR ran 7 to 11 cycles. TCRdb re-called the 5' RACE reads with MiXCR, one entry per CDR3 protein. This repertoire shows 700,000 to 900,000 distinct CDR3 sequences, 53% found once; its top ten account for roughly two fifths. Material: blood. Receptors originate from a man older than 75 in good health.

V and J are TRBV29-1 and TRBJ2-5; no firm D call. From germline, CDR1 is SQVTM and CDR2 ANQGSEA. The length of the CDR3 is 13 residues. Trimming removed 1 base from V and 5 bases from J, with 11 bases in between. Here the CDR3 DNA reads TGCAGCGTTGAAGGGGTCCTCGGTGAGACCCAGTACTTC. It encodes CSVEGVLGETQYF.

In its sample, this clonotype was seen a few times. The chain combines TRBV28 with TRBJ2-5, with D possibly being TRBD2 (5 bases). TRBJ2-7 explains the end of the DNA better; the J call may be wrong. The CDR3 runs to 13 residues. Germline CDR1 and CDR2: MDHEN and SYDVKM. The CDR3 DNA reads TGTGCCAGCAGCCGAAATTGGAGGAACGAGCAGTACTTC. Its protein product is CASSRNWRNEQYF.

V gene TRBV29-1 combines with J gene TRBJ1-2, with D unresolved. The germline V and J ends were trimmed by 7 bases and 2 bases, with 8 bases remaining between them. This CDR3 is built from 11 residues. Germline CDR1 SQVTM, CDR2 ANQGSEA. This chain's CDR3 is CSGQGNYGYTF. The CDR3 DNA reads TGCAGCGGTCAAGGAAACTATGGCTACACCTTC.

V gene TRBV28 combines with J gene TRBJ1-1, with a tentative D call TRBD1 (6 bases). CDR1 MDHEN and CDR2 SYDVKM come from the germline V gene. Trimming stripped 3 bases from V and 5 bases from J, with 22 bases between. The CDR3 sequence is 17 residues long. CDR3 sequence reads: CASSFNLRGRGGTEAFF. Here the CDR3 DNA reads TGTGCCAGCAGTTTTAATCTCAGGGGCCGAGGGGGAACTGAAGCTTTCTTT.

This chain uses TRBV25-1 with TRBJ2-5, with D possibly being TRBD2 (6 bases). Germline V CDR1 and CDR2: MGHDK, SYGVNS. V shed 4 bases and J shed 9 bases, with 18 bases lying between them. This CDR3 is built from 14 residues. Here the CDR3 reads CASSAPVAGSPQYF. CDR3 nucleotides: TGTGCCAGCAGTGCACCGGTAGCCGGGAGCCCCCAGTACTTC.

This sequence joins TRBV29-1 and TRBJ2-1; D may correspond to TRBD1 or TRBD2 (6 bases each). Between the trimmed V and J ends, which lost 6 bases and 4 bases, there was a span of 16 bases. The germline V gene encodes CDR1 SQVTM and CDR2 ANQGSEA. CDR3 length: 14 amino acids. This chain's CDR3 is CSVAQGGQYNEQFF. The DNA for the CDR3 is TGCAGCGTGGCCCAAGGGGGGCAATACAATGAGCAGTTCTTC.

J is TRBJ2-5 and V is TRBV6-5; no clear D. The CDR3 is made up of 13 amino acids. Germline loops: CDR1 MNHEY, CDR2 SVGAGI. Trimming pared 10 bases from V and 5 bases from J, leaving 17 bases between. The CDR3 nucleotides read TGTGCCAAGAGCCCAGAGACGTGTGAGACCCAGTACTTC. This encodes CAKSPETCETQYF.

The chain has TRBV10-2 and TRBJ1-2; tentative D call: TRBD1 (5 bases). Trimming removed 2 bases at V and 6 bases at J, with 13 bases between. Per germline, CDR1 WSHSY and CDR2 SAAADI. This CDR3 spans 14 amino acids. CDR3 residues: CASSEQGPLDGYTF. CDR3 coding DNA: TGCGCCAGCAGTGAGCAGGGCCCCCTGGATGGCTACACCTTC.

This sequence joins TRBV29-1 and TRBJ2-1; 8 bases are a match to TRBD1. The J call may be mistaken, given a closer DNA end match to TRBJ2-7. The CDR3 spans 13 residues. Germline CDR1 and CDR2: SQVTM and ANQGSEA. CDR3 sequence reads: CSVPGTGYNEQYF. The CDR3 DNA follows: TGCAGCGTGCCCGGGACAGGTTACAATGAGCAGTACTTC.

Comment on this clonotype: A much larger clone lies one base from this, so it may be a read error. The chain employs TRBV7-2 and TRBJ1-2; D remains ambiguous. The length of the CDR3 is 15 residues. The germline V gene encodes CDR1 SGHTA and CDR2 FQGNSA. CDR3 sequence reads: CACSSDGSSPRGYTF. Here the CDR3 DNA reads TGTGCCTGCAGCTCTGACGGGTCCTCTCCCCGGGGCTACACCTTC.